This T cell receptor (beta chain) was retrieved from a study of blood T cell repertoires in COVID-19. Original analysis: Quantification of nucleated cells was approximated via reference gene primer amplification. The repertoire was sequenced with immunoSEQ multiplex PCR; TCRdb's copy has only in-frame clones and lacks some. That table supplies the V and J calls and clone size; D and trimming were determined from the DNA. In the table there are 240,000 or so clones, 88% of which are singletons. CDR1 and CDR2 from the germline V gene are MNHEY and SVGAGI. With 6 bases removed from V and 4 bases from J, the gap between germline ends came to 7 bases. This CDR3 region has 13 residues.

The V and J genes are TRBV6-5 and TRBJ2-6; D unclear. The sequence was obtained from a woman aged 40 to 50 who had recovered from COVID-19. Material for sequencing was peripheral blood. CDR3 sequence (DNA): TGTGCCAGCAGGACGACAGGGGCCAACGTCCTGACTTTC. As protein: CASRTTGANVLTF.